This paragraph reports one T cell receptor (beta chain). The target antigen is unknown. The entry originates in a study of chemoradiotherapy in HPV16-positive cancers. Turning to the study itself: Candidate HPV-specific T-cell clones and common TCR motifs came from functional assays in a couple of HPV16-positive patients. Study-wide results and caveats: Functional assays defining HPV-specific T cells used only a couple of HPV16-positive patients. During treatment, candidate HPV-specific clones and E7-related motifs expanded in tumor.

TCRdb's copy holds only in-frame clones and misses some; the assay was immunoSEQ multiplex PCR. The sample lists roughly 5,700 clones, around 83% occurring once. Germline-derived CDR1 and CDR2 are SGHVS and FNYEAQ. With 2 bases clipped from V and 5 bases from J, the junction kept 8 bases outside the gene matches. This CDR3 is 16 amino acids long. The rearrangement joins TRBV7-6 to TRBJ2-2, with TRBD1 matching over 7 bases. The receptor was derived from a human donor with HPV-associated anogenital cancer. The specimen was tumor tissue, collected from a patient who underwent chemoradiotherapy. The CDR3 region is CASSLSRQGTTGELFF. The DNA of the CDR3 is TGTGCCAGCAGCTTATCCCGACAGGGTACAACCGGGGAGCTGTTTTTT.